The next 23 T cell receptor beta chains were all read from a single sample in a study of vaccination and CD4 T cells after COVID-19. The treatment was: approximately 9-day PBMC culture with coronavirus spike peptide pools or control peptides (ViraFEST assay). With the Oncomine TCR Beta short-read assay, DNA from cultured CD4+ T cells was sequenced. Via MiXCR, TCRdb re-called the PCR reads, giving one row per CDR3 protein. The profile shows 20,000 to 30,000 distinct CDR3 sequences, less than 80% of them singletons. No antigen is known for these receptors. Sequencing used CD4+ T cells from blood, cultured in vitro. The receptors were sampled from a human donor who had recovered from COVID-19.

The chain recombines TRBV24-1 with TRBJ2-5; possible D gene TRBD1, 6 bases. With 5 bases removed from V and 7 bases from J, the gap between germline ends came to 16 bases. The CDR3 loop spans 14 amino acids. Per germline, CDR1 KGHDR and CDR2 SFDVKD. The CDR3 bases are TGTGCCACCAGTGTCTCACAGGGACCAGGGACCCAGTACTTC. It is translated as CATSVSQGPGTQYF.

The chain carries TRBV7-6 and TRBJ2-3; TRBD2 matches at 9 bases. The V segment lost 1 base and the J segment 5 bases; nucleotides outside the gene matches: 13. This CDR3 is 18 amino acids long. Germline V lookup: CDR1 SGHVS, CDR2 FNYEAQ. The CDR3 bases are TGTGCCAGCAGCTTAGGATTTGGGGGGCGGGAGGGCCAAGATACGCAGTATTTT. The encoded protein is CASSLGFGGREGQDTQYF.

The V gene is TRBV5-1, the J gene TRBJ1-1, with D maybe TRBD1 (5 bases). With 0 bases removed from V and 1 base from J, the gap between germline ends came to 10 bases. Germline assignment: CDR1 SGHRS and CDR2 YFSETQ. CDR3 length equals 15 residues. Written as DNA, the CDR3 is TGCGCCAGCAGCTTGGGGGGCAGGGCGAACACTGAAGCTTTCTTT. The encoded protein is CASSLGGRANTEAFF.

The V gene is TRBV4-2, the J gene TRBJ1-2, with no clear D. The germline V gene encodes CDR1 LGHNA and CDR2 YNFKEQ. This CDR3 contains 13 residues. V dropped 0 bases and J dropped 3 bases, with 5 bases sitting between them. The CDR3 loop is CASSQEKYYGYTF. As DNA, the CDR3 is TGTGCCAGCAGCCAAGAAAAGTACTATGGCTACACCTTC.

The chain recombines TRBV27 with TRBJ1-5; TRBD1 is a possible D gene (6 bases). Per germline, CDR1 MNHEY and CDR2 SMNVEV (reference sequence). Trimming took off 3 bases at V and 3 bases at J, with 12 bases between the two ends. The CDR3 contains 15 residues. The CDR3, as DNA: TGTGCCAGCAGTTTGGTGGGGGGCTACAATCAGCCCCAGCATTTT. Translating it yields CASSLVGGYNQPQHF.

This chain uses TRBV2 with TRBJ2-5, with D perhaps TRBD2 (5 bases). CDR1 is SNHLY, CDR2 FYNNEI, per germline. Trimming cost V 7 bases and J 1 base, with 16 bases left between them. The CDR3 loop spans 15 amino acids. CDR3 in amino acids: CASKVERQFQETQYF. Here the CDR3 DNA reads TGTGCCAGCAAGGTGGAGCGGCAGTTCCAAGAGACCCAGTACTTC.

This chain links TRBV20-1 with TRBJ2-5; D not certain. The V gene lost 6 bases and the J gene lost 2 bases, with 22 bases spanning the gap. CDR3 size: 16 residues. CDR1 and CDR2 (germline): DFQATT, SNEGSKA (reference sequence). The CDR3 protein is CSAGSRKGSFQETQYF. The CDR3 nucleotides are TGCAGTGCGGGGTCAAGGAAGGGATCGTTTCAAGAGACCCAGTACTTC.

The rearrangement links TRBV6-5 to TRBJ1-2; TRBD1 is a possible D gene (5 bases). Trimming removed 2 bases from V and 2 bases from J, with 12 bases in between. The CDR3 runs 15 residues. Per germline, CDR1 MNHEY and CDR2 SVGAGI. This chain's CDR3 is CASSYGRGGNYGYTF. CDR3 sequence (DNA): TGTGCCAGCAGTTACGGTCGGGGGGGGAACTATGGCTACACCTTC.

This clonotype has only a few counts. The rearrangement joins TRBV15 to TRBJ1-3, with 8 bases identical to TRBD1. This CDR3 comprises 15 residues. CDR1 and CDR2 (germline): LNHNV, YYDKDF (reference sequence). V shed 6 bases and J 8 bases; nucleotides not matched to a gene: 12. The CDR3: CATSTGQGRGHTIYF. In nucleotides, the CDR3 is TGTGCCACCAGTACTGGACAGGGTAGGGGGCACACCATATATTTT.

The rearrangement uses TRBV10-3 and TRBJ2-2; 10 bases line up with TRBD2. The CDR3 covers 16 residues. V lost 8 bases to trimming and J lost 0 bases; unmatched junction nucleotides: 6. CDR1 and CDR2 from the germline V gene are ENHRY and SYGVKD. The CDR3 region is CAIAASGRTNTGELFF. For the CDR3, the DNA is TGTGCCATCGCGGCTAGCGGGAGAACGAACACCGGGGAGCTGTTTTTT.

The chain employs TRBV20-1 and TRBJ1-1; D gene ambiguous. The CDR3 runs 13 residues. The ends were cut back, 1 base at V and 3 bases at J, with 9 bases in the middle. In germline, CDR1 is DFQATT, CDR2 SNEGSKA (reference sequence). The CDR3 DNA follows: TGCAGTGCTAGAGCAGGTCTGGACACTGAAGCTTTCTTT. Translation gives CSARAGLDTEAFF.

The chain employs TRBV15 and TRBJ2-2, with D possibly matching TRBD1 (6 bases). The CDR3 has 15 residues. Per the germline V gene, CDR1 is LNHNV and CDR2 is YYDKDF (reference sequence). The V end lost 3 bases, the J end lost 8 bases, and 16 bases lay between the germline ends. CDR3 amino acids: CATSRDKNRAGELFF. The DNA of the CDR3 is TGTGCCACCAGCAGGGATAAGAACAGGGCTGGGGAGCTGTTTTTT.

The CDR3 DNA follows: TGCGCCAGCAGCTTCTCGGGTAGCGGATCCTACAATGAGCAGTTCTTC. Translated, it gives CASSFSGSGSYNEQFF. The chain combines TRBV5-1 with TRBJ2-1, with TRBD2 as a possible D gene (6 bases). There are 16 residues in the CDR3. V lost 2 bases, J lost 1 base, and 13 bases lay in between. Germline-derived CDR1 and CDR2 are SGHRS and YFSETQ.

The rearrangement joins TRBV5-1 to TRBJ2-1, with D maybe TRBD2 (5 bases). Germline V gene lookup returns CDR1 SGHRS and CDR2 YFSETQ. CDR3 length equals 14 residues. Between the trimmed V and J ends, which lost 4 bases and 4 bases, there was a span of 12 bases. CDR3 sequence reads: CASSIPADYNEQFF. Here the CDR3 DNA reads TGCGCCAGCAGCATTCCAGCGGATTACAATGAGCAGTTCTTC.

This clonotype has only one observation. The CDR3 DNA sequence: TGTGCCAGCAGCCAGCCATGGACTGCGAGCTCCTACGAGCAGTACTTC. It yields the protein CASSQPWTASSYEQYF. This chain connects TRBV6-2 or TRBV6-3 to TRBJ2-7, with a possible D match to TRBD2 (5 bases). The CDR3 extends over 16 amino acids. The V end lost 6 bases, the J end lost 0 bases, and 18 bases lay between the germline ends. The germline gives CDR1 MNHEY, CDR2 SVGEGT.

The gene calls are TRBV28 and TRBJ1-1, with D tentatively TRBD1 (5 bases). Germline CDR1 and CDR2: MDHEN and SYDVKM. The ends were cut back, 11 bases at V and 3 bases at J, with 13 bases in the middle. CDR3 size: 12 residues. The CDR3 here is CAWGGSYTEAFF. Here the CDR3 DNA reads TGTGCCTGGGGGGGTTCGTACACTGAAGCTTTCTTT.

This clonotype was seen more than once but under ten times. The genes are TRBV27 and TRBJ2-4; 8 bases match TRBD2. CDR1 MNHEY and CDR2 SMNVEV come from the germline V gene (reference sequence). This CDR3 is 15 amino acids long. The trim removed 2 bases at V and 9 bases at J, leaving 9 bases unmatched. CDR3 amino acids: CASSLAGGGWGIQYF. The DNA of the CDR3 is TGTGCCAGCAGTTTAGCGGGAGGAGGTTGGGGCATTCAGTACTTC.

V gene TRBV27 combines with J gene TRBJ1-6; D gene uncertain. The CDR3 sequence is 17 residues long. Germline-derived CDR1 and CDR2 are MNHEY and SMNVEV (reference sequence). The V end was cut by 6 bases, the J end by 0 bases, with 15 bases between. CDR3 protein: CASSPLGASSYNSPLHF. CDR3 nucleotide sequence: TGTGCCAGCAGCCCACTCGGTGCTAGCTCCTATAATTCACCCCTCCACTTT.

The chain carries TRBV7-6 and TRBJ2-1; possibly TRBD1 for D (6 bases). Germline V gene lookup returns CDR1 SGHVS and CDR2 FNYEAQ. The CDR3 spans 17 residues. The germline V and J ends were trimmed by 1 base and 0 bases, with 13 bases remaining between them. The CDR3 nucleotides are TGTGCCAGCAGCTTAGTCCAGGGACACCACTCCTACAATGAGCAGTTCTTC. This gives the protein CASSLVQGHHSYNEQFF.

The chain uses TRBV7-2 and TRBJ1-1, with D possibly being TRBD1 (5 bases). Trimming left V 5 bases short and J 2 bases short, with 12 bases between. The CDR3 has 14 amino acids. The germline V gene encodes CDR1 SGHTA and CDR2 FQGNSA. The CDR3 DNA reads as TGTGCCAGCAGCCAAGACAGAAGCAACACTGAAGCTTTCTTT. It translates to CASSQDRSNTEAFF.

The gene calls are TRBV9 and TRBJ2-2; unclear D gene. The V and J ends lost 0 bases and 5 bases respectively, with 14 bases between them. The germline V gene has CDR1 SGDLS and CDR2 YYNGEE. CDR3 size: 16 residues. DNA of the CDR3: TGTGCCAGCAGCGTAGGGGTAGGGATGGGGACCGGGGAGCTGTTTTTT. This sequence encodes CASSVGVGMGTGELFF.

This clonotype has just a few counts. J is TRBJ1-5 and V is TRBV7-2; D not certain. Trimming left V 8 bases short and J 7 bases short, with 18 bases between. Germline CDR1 reads SGHTA; CDR2 reads FQGNSA. The CDR3 covers 14 residues. CDR3 region: CASSPGSGLQPQHF. CDR3 DNA: TGTGCCAGCTCTCCTGGTTCGGGGTTACAGCCCCAGCATTTT. The full variable domain, in which reference TRBV7-2 and TRBJ1-5 provide the parts outside the CDR3, is GAGVSQSPSNKVTEKGKDVELRCDPISGHTALYWYRQSLGQGLEFLIYFQGNSAPDKSGLPSDRFSAERTGGSVSTLTIQRTQQEDSAVYLCASSPGSGLQPQHFGDGTRLSIL.

This clonotype was counted a few times. This chain uses TRBV5-4 with TRBJ2-2; D is uncertain. The germline gives CDR1 SGHNT, CDR2 YYREEE (reference sequence). The CDR3 spans 12 residues. Between the trimmed V and J ends, which lost 1 base and 3 bases, there was a span of 1 base. The CDR3 DNA is TGTGCCAGCAGCTTGTACACCGGGGAGCTGTTTTTT. Its protein is CASSLYTGELFF.